This T cell receptor beta chain stems from a study of blood T cell repertoires in COVID-19. The CDR3 has 14 amino acids. Germline V gene data show CDR1 as MNHEY and CDR2 as SVGEGT. The V and J ends lost 8 bases and 7 bases respectively, with 18 bases between them. Generated by immunoSEQ multiplex PCR, the TCRdb table keeps only in-frame clones and is missing some. Here the sample spans approximately 250,000 clones, about nine tenths being singletons. The receptor was derived from a middle-aged woman with acute COVID-19. Specimen: PBMCs or T cells enriched from blood (not recorded which). The chain carries TRBV6-2 or TRBV6-3 and TRBJ1-5, with D hard to call. For the CDR3, the DNA is TGTGCCAGCCGCCAGGCGGGGATGGGCCAGCCCCAGCATTTT. It translates to CASRQAGMGQPQHF.